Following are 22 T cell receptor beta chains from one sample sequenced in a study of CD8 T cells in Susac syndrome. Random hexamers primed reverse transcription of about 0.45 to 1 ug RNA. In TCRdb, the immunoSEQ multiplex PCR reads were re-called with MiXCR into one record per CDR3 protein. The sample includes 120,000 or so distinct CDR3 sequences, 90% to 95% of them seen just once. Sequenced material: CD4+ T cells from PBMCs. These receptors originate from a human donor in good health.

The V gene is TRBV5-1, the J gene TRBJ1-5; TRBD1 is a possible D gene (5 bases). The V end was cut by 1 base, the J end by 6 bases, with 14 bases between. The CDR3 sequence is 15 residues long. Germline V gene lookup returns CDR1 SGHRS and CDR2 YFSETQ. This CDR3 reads CASSLWGEASQPQHF. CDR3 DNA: TGCGCCAGCAGCTTGTGGGGGGAGGCAAGTCAGCCCCAGCATTTT.

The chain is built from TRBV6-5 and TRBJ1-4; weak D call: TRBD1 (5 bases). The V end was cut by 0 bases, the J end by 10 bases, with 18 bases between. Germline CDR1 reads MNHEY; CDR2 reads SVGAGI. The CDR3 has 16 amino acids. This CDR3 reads CASSYSEDSHIGKLFF. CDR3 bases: TGTGCCAGCAGTTACTCTGAAGACAGCCACATCGGAAAACTGTTTTTT.

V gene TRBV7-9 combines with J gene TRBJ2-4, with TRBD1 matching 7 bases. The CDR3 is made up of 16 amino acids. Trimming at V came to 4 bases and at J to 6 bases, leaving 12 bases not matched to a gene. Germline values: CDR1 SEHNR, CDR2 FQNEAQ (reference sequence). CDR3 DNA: TGTGCCAGCAGCTCAGAGGAAACAGGGGTCGTAAACATTCAGTACTTC. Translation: CASSSEETGVVNIQYF. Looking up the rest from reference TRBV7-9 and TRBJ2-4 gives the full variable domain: DTGVSQNPRHKITKRGQNVTFRCDPISEHNRLYWYRQTLGQGPEFLTYFQNEAQLEKSRLLSDRFSAERPKGSFSTLEIQRTEQGDSAMYLCASSSEETGVVNIQYFGAGTRLSVL.

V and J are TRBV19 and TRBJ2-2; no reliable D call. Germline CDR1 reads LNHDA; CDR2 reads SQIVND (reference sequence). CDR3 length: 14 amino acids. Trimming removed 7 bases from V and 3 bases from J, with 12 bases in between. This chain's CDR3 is CASKWLTDTGELFF. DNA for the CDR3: TGTGCCAGTAAATGGCTCACAGACACCGGGGAGCTGTTTTTT.

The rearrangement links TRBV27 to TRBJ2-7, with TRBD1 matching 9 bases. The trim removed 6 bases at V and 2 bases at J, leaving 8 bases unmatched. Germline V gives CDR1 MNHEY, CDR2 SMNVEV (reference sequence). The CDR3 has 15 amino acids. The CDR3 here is CASSWDRVIPYEQYF. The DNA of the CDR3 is TGTGCCAGCAGCTGGGACAGGGTAATCCCCTACGAGCAGTACTTC.

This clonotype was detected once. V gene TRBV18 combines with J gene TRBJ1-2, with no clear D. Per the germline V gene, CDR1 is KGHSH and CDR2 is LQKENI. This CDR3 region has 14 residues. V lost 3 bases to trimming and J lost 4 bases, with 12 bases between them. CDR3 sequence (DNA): TGTGCCAGCTCACCTGGGTCCATCACCTATGGCTACACCTTC. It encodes CASSPGSITYGYTF.

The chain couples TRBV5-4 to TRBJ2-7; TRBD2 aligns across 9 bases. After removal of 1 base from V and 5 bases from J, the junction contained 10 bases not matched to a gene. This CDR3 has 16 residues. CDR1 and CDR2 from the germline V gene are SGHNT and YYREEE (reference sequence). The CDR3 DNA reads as TGTGCCAGCAGCTTGAGGAGCCTAGCGGGACACAACGAGCAGTACTTC. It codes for CASSLRSLAGHNEQYF.

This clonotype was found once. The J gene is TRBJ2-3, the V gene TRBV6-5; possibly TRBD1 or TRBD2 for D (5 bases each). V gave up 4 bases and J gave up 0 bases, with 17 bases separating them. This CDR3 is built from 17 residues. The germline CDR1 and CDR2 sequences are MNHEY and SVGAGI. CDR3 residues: CASSWDFRGSSTDTQYF. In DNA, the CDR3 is TGTGCCAGCAGTTGGGATTTTCGGGGCTCGAGCACAGATACGCAGTATTTT.

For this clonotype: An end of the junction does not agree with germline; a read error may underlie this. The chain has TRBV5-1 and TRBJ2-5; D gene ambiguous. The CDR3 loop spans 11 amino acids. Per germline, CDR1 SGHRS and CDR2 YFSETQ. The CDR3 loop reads CASSAQETQYF. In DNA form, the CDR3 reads TGTGCCAGCTCAGCCCAAGAGACCCAGTACTTC. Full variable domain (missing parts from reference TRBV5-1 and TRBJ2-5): KAGVTQTPRYLIKTRGQQVTLSCSPISGHRSVSWYQQTPGQGLQFLFEYFSETQRNKGNFPGRFSGRQFSNSRSEMNVSTLELGDSALYLCASSAQETQYFGPGTRLLVL.

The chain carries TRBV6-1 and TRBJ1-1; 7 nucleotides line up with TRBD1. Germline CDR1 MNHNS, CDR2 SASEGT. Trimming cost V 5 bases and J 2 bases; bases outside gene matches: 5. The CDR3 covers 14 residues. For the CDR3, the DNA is TGTGCCAGCAGTCCACGGACAGGTAACACTGAAGCTTTCTTT. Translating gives CASSPRTGNTEAFF.

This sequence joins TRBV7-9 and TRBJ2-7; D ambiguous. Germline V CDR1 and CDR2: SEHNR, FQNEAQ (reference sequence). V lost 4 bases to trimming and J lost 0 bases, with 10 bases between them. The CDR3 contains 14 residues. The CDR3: CASSSKTTSYEQYF. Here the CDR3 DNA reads TGTGCCAGCAGCTCCAAAACGACCTCCTACGAGCAGTACTTC.

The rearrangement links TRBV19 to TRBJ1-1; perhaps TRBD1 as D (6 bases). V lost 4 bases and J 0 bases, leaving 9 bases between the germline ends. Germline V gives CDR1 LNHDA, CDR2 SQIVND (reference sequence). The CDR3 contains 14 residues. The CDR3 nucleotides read TGTGCCAGTAGTAAGGGACACTTGAACACTGAAGCTTTCTTT. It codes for CASSKGHLNTEAFF. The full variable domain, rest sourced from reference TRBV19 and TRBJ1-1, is DGGITQSPKYLFRKEGQNVTLSCEQNLNHDAMYWYRQDPGQGLRLIYYSQIVNDFQKGDIAEGYSVSREKKESFPLTVTSAQKNPTAFYLCASSKGHLNTEAFFGQGTRLTVV.

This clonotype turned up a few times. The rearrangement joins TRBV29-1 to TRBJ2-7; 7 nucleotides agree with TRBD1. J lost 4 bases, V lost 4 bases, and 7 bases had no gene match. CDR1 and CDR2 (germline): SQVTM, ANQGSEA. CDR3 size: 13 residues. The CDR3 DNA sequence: TGCAGCGTTGTCCGACAGGGAACGTACGAGCAGTACTTC. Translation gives CSVVRQGTYEQYF.

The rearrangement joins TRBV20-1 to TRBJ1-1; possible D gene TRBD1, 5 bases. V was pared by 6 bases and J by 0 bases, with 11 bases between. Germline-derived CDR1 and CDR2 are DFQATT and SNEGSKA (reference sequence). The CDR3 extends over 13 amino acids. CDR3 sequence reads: CSAIGAMNTEAFF. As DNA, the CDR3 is TGCAGTGCCATTGGGGCCATGAACACTGAAGCTTTCTTT.

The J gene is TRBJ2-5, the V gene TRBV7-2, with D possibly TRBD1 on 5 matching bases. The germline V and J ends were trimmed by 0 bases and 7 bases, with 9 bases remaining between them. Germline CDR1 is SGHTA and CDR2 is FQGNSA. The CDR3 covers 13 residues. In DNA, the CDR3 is TGTGCCAGCAGCTTAGCTTGGGGCGGGACCCAGTACTTC. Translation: CASSLAWGGTQYF. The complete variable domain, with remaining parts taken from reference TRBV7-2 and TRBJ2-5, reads GAGVSQSPSNKVTEKGKDVELRCDPISGHTALYWYRQSLGQGLEFLIYFQGNSAPDKSGLPSDRFSAERTGGSVSTLTIQRTQQEDSAVYLCASSLAWGGTQYFGPGTRLLVL.

This CDR3 reads CASRRAFWAEETQYF. In DNA, the CDR3 is TGTGCCAGCAGGCGGGCCTTCTGGGCCGAAGAGACCCAGTACTTC. This rearrangement joins TRBV27 to TRBJ2-5, with TRBD2 as a possible D gene (5 bases). Germline CDR1 reads MNHEY; CDR2 reads SMNVEV (reference sequence). This CDR3 contains 15 residues. V lost 6 bases and J 3 bases, leaving 17 bases between the germline ends.

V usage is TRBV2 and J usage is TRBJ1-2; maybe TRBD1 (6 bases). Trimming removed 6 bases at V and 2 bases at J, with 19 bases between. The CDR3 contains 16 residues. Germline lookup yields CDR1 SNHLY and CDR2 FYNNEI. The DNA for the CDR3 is TGTGCCAGCAGGATAGAGGGGGGGGCTCGCAACTATGGCTACACCTTC. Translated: CASRIEGGARNYGYTF.

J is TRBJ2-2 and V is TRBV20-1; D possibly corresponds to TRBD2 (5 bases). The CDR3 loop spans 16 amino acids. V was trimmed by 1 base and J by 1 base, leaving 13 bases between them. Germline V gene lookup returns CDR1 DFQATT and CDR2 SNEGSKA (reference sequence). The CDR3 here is CSARAPGRGNTGELFF. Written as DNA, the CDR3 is TGCAGTGCTAGAGCCCCAGGCCGGGGGAACACCGGGGAGCTGTTTTTT.

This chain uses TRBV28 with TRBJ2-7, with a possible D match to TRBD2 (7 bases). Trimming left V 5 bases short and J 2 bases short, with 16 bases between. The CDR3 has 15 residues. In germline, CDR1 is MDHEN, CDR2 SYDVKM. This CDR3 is CASSLIRGGPYEQYF. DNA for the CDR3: TGTGCCAGCAGTCTTATTAGGGGGGGCCCCTACGAGCAGTACTTC.

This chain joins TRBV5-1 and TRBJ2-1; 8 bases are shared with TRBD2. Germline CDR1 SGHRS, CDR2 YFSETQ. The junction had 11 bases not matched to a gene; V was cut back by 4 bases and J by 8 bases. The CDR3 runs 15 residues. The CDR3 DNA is TGCGCCAGCAGCGTGGCGGGAGGAGGAGCCGATGAGCAGTTCTTC. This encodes CASSVAGGGADEQFF.

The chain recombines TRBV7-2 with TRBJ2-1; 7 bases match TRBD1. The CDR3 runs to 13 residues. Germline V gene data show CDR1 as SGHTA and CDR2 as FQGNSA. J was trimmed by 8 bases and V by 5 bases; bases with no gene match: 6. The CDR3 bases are TGTGCCAGCAGCGCAGGGGGTTTCGATGAGCAGTTCTTC. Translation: CASSAGGFDEQFF.

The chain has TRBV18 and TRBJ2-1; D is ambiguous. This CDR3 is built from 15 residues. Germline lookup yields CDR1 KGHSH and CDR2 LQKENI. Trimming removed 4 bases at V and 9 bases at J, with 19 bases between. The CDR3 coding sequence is TGTGCCAGCTCACAGTCCAAACACTCACTCGGTGAGCAGTTCTTC. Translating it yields CASSQSKHSLGEQFF.